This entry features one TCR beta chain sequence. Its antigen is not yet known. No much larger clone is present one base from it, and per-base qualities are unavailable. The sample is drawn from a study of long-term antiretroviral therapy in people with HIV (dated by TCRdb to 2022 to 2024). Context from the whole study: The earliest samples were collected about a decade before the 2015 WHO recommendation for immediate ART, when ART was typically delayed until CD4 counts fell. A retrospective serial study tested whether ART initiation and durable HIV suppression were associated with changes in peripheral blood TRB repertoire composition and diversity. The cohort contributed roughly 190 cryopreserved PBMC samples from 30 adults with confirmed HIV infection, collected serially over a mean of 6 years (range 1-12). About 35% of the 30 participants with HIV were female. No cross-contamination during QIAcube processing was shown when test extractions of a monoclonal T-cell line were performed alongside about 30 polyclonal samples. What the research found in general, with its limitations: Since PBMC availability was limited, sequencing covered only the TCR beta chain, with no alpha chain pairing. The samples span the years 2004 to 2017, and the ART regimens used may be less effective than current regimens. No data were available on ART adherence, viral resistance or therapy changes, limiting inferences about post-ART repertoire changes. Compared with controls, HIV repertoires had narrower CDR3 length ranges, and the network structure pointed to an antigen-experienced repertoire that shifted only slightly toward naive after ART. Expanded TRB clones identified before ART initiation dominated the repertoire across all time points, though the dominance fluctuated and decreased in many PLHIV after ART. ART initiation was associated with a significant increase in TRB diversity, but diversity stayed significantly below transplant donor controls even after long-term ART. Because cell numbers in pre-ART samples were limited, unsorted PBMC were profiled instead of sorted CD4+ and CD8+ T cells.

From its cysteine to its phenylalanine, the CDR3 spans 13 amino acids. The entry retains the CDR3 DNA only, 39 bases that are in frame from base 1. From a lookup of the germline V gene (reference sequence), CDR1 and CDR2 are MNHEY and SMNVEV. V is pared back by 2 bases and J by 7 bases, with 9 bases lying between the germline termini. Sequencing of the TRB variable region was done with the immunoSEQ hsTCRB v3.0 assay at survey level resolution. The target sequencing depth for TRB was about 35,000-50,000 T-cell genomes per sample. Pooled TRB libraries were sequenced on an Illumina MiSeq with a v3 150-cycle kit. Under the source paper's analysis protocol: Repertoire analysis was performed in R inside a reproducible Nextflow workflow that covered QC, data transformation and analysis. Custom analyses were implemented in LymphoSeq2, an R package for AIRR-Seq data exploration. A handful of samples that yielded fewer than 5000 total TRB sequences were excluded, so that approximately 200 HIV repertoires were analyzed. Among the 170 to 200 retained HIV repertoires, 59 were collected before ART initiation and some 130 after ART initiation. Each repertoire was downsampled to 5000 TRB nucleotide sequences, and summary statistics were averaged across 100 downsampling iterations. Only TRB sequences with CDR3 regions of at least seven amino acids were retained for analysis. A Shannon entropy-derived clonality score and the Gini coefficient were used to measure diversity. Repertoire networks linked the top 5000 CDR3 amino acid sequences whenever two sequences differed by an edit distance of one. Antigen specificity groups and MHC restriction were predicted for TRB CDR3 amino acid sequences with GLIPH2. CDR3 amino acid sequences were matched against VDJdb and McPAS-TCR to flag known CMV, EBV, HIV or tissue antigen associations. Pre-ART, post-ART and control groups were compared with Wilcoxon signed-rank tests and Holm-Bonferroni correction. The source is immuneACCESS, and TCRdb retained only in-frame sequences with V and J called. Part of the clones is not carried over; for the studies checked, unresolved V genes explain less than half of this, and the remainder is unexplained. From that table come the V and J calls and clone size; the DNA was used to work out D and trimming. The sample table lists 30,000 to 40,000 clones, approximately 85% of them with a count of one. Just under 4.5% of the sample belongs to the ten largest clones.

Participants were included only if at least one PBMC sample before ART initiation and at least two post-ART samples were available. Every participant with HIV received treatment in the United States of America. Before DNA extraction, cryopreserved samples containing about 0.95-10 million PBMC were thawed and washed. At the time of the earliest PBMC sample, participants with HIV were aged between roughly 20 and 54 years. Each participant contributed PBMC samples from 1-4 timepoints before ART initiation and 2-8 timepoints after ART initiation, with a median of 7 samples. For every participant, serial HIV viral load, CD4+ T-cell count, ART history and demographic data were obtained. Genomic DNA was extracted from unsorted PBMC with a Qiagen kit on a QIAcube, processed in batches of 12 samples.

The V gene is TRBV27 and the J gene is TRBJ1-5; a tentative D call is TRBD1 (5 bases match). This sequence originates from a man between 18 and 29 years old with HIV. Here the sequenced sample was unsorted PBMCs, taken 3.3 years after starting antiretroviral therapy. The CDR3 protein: CASSLTGRQPQHF. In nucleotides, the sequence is TGTGCCAGCAGTTTAACGGGGCGGCAGCCCCAGCATTTT.